These T cell receptor beta chains were read from a single sample in a study of blood T cells in healthy people across ages. Each CDR3 protein is one row after TCRdb ran MiXCR on the 5' RACE reads. The sample lists about 1,500,000 distinct CDR3 sequences; roughly 27% were seen once. The sequenced sample consisted of blood. These receptors all come from a woman in her 30s in good health. CDR3s include the opening cysteine and the closing phenylalanine or tryptophan. The D gene is left open where the match is weak. Expanded clones are given a class, and other clones once, few, many or no size at all.

V	J	D	size	length	DNA	CDR3
TRBV6-5	TRBJ2-1	TRBD2	few	15	TGTGCCAGCAGTTACGAGGGACTAGCGGGTAATGAGCAGTTCTTC	CASSYEGLAGNEQFF
TRBV12-3/TRBV12-4	TRBJ1-5	TRBD1	many	13	TGTGCCAGCTCACTACAGGGGAGTCAGCCCCAGCATTTT	CASSLQGSQPQHF
TRBV12-3/TRBV12-4	TRBJ2-4	-	many	13	TGTGCCAGCCGCGATAATGTCGAGAACATTCAGTACTTC	CASRDNVENIQYF
TRBV28	TRBJ2-5	-	many	14	TGTGCCAGCAGTCCCTCCCTCGCCGGGTTGCCCCAGTACTTC	CASSPSLAGLPQYF
TRBV29-1	TRBJ2-5	TRBD2	many	13	TGCAGCGTTGAGCGGACTAGCGGGATAACCCAGTACTTC	CSVERTSGITQYF
TRBV18	TRBJ2-5	TRBD1	many	14	TGTGCCAGCTCAGACAGGGTAATGGAGGAGACCCAGTACTTC	CASSDRVMEETQYF
TRBV9	TRBJ1-1	TRBD1	-	14	TGTGCCAGCAGCCCAGGGACAGGGCTCACTGAAGCTTTCTTT	CASSPGTGLTEAFF
TRBV11-2	TRBJ2-3	-	-	18	TGTGCCAGCAGCTCCAGCTTGGGGGGCGACGCTAGCACAGATACGCAGTATTTT	CASSSSLGGDASTDTQYF
TRBV5-1	TRBJ2-5	TRBD1	-	14	TGCGCCAGCAGCCAGGGACAGGGAAAGTGGGAGCAGTACTTC	CASSQGQGKWEQYF
TRBV5-6	TRBJ2-2	TRBD1	-	15	TGTGCCAGCAGCTTCGGTGACAGGGCAGGCGGGGAGCTGTTTTTT	CASSFGDRAGGELFF
TRBV5-1	TRBJ1-1	TRBD1	-	14	TGCGCCAGCAGCTCCCAGGGGGAGGACACTGAAGCTTTCTTT	CASSSQGEDTEAFF
TRBV12-5	TRBJ1-2	-	-	15	TGTGCTAGTGGTTTGTCAGGGACTAATGCTACTGGCTACACCTTC	CASGLSGTNATGYTF
TRBV4-3	TRBJ2-1	TRBD2	-	16	TGCGCCAGCAGCCAAGATAGTAGCGGGGCCTACAATGAGCAGTTCTTC	CASSQDSSGAYNEQFF
TRBV10-3	TRBJ2-1	TRBD2	-	15	TGTGCCATCAGTGAGTCGGGGGGGAGCTACAATGAGCAGTTCTTC	CAISESGGSYNEQFF
TRBV5-1	TRBJ1-1	-	-	15	TGCGCCAGCAGCTTGGAGGCAGGGCGAACCACTGAAGCTTTCTTT	CASSLEAGRTTEAFF
TRBV4-1	TRBJ2-7	-	many	15	TGCGCCAGCAGCCAAGAGAAGGGTAGCTCCTACGAGCAGTACTTC	CASSQEKGSSYEQYF
TRBV7-2	TRBJ2-2	TRBD2	once	14	TGTGCCGGGCGGCTAGCGGGGAACACCGGGGAGCTGTTTTTT	CAGRLAGNTGELFF
TRBV3-1	TRBJ2-5	-	-	12	TGTGCCATCGGAGGAGCGGGAGAGACCCAGTACTTC	CAIGGAGETQYF
TRBV6-4	TRBJ2-1	TRBD2	many	15	TGTGCCAGCAGCCGCCGACTAGCATCCTACAATGAGCAGTTCTTC	CASSRRLASYNEQFF
TRBV4-3	TRBJ2-1	-	few	15	TGCGCCAGCAGCCAAGGTTCCCGGGAGAGGGGTGAGCAGTTCTTC	CASSQGSRERGEQFF
TRBV20-1	TRBJ2-7	TRBD2	many	14	TGCAGTGCTAGCCGCGGGAGGGGATCCTACGAGCAGTACTTC	CSASRGRGSYEQYF
TRBV18	TRBJ1-1	-	few	13	TGTGCCAGCTCACGTGACGGGAGGACTGAAGCTTTCTTT	CASSRDGRTEAFF
TRBV5-5	TRBJ1-2	TRBD1	few	13	TGTGCCAGCAGCTGGTTGGACAGGGATGGCTACACCTTC	CASSWLDRDGYTF
TRBV5-1	TRBJ2-7	-	-	17	TGCGCCAGCAGCCCGGGGACCGGGGCCCCTAACTCCTACGAGCAGTACTTC	CASSPGTGAPNSYEQYF
TRBV2	TRBJ2-1	-	few	14	TGTGCCAGCACGAGGAGGGGCTATGACAATGAGCAGTTCTTC	CASTRRGYDNEQFF
TRBV20-1	TRBJ2-1	TRBD2	-	14	TGCAGTGCTAGGACTAGCGGGGGCCCCAATGAGCAGTTCTTC	CSARTSGGPNEQFF
TRBV19	TRBJ2-4	-	-	12	TGTGCCAGTAATCAGGGGTGGAACATTCAGTACTTC	CASNQGWNIQYF
TRBV28	TRBJ2-5	-	-	17	TGTGCCAGCAGTTTGGCCCGGGGCGGTGGAATACAAGAGACCCAGTACTTC	CASSLARGGGIQETQYF